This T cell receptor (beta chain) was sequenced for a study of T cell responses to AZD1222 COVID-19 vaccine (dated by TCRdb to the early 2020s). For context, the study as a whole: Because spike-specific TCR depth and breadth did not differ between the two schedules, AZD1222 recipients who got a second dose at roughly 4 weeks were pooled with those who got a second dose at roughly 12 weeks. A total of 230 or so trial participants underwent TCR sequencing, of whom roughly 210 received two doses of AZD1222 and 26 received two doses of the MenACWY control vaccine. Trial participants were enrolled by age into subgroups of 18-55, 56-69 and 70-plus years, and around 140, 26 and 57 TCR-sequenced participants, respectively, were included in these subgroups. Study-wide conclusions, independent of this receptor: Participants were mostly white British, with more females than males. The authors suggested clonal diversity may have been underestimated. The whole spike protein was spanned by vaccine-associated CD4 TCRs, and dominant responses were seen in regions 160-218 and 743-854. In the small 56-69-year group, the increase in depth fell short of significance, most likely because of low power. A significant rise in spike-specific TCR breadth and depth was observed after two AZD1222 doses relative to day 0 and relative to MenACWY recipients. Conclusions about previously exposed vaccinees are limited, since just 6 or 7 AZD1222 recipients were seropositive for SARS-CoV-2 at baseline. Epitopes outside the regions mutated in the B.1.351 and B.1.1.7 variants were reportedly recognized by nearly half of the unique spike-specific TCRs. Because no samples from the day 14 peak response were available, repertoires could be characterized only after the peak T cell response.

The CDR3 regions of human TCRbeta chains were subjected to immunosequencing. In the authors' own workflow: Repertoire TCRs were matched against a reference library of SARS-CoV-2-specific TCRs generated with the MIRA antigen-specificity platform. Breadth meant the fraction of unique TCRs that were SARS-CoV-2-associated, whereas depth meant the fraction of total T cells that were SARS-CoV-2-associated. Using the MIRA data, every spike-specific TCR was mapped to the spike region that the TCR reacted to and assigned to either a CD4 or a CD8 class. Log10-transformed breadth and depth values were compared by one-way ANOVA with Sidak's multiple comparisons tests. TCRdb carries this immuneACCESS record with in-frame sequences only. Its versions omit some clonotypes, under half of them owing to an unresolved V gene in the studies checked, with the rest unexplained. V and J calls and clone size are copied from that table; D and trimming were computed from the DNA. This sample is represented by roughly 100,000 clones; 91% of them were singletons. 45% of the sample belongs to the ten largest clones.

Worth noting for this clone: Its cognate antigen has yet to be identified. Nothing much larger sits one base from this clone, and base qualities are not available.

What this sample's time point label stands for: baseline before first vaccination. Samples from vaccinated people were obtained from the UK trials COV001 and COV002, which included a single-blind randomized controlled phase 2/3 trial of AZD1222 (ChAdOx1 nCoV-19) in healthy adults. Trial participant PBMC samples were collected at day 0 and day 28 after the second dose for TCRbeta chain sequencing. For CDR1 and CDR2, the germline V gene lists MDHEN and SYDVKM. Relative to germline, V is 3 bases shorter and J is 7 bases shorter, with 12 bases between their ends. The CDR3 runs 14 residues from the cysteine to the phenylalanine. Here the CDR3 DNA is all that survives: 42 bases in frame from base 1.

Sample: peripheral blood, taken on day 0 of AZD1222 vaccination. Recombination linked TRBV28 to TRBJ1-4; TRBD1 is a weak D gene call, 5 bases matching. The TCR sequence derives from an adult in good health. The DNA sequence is TGTGCCAGCAGTTTTGGGGGGATCGGTGAAAAACTGTTTTTT. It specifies CASSFGGIGEKLFF.